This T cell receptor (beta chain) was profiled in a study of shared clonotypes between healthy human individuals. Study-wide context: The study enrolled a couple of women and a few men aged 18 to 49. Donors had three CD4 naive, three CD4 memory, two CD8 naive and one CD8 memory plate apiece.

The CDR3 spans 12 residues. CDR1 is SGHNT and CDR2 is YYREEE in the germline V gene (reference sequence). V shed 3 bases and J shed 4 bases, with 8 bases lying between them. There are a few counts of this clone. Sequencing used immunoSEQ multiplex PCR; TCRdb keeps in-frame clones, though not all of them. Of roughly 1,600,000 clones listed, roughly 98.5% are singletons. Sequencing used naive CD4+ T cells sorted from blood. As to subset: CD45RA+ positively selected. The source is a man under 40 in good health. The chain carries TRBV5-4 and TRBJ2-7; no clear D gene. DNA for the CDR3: TGTGCCAGCAGCTCGGATCCTTACGAGCAGTACTTC. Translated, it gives CASSSDPYEQYF.